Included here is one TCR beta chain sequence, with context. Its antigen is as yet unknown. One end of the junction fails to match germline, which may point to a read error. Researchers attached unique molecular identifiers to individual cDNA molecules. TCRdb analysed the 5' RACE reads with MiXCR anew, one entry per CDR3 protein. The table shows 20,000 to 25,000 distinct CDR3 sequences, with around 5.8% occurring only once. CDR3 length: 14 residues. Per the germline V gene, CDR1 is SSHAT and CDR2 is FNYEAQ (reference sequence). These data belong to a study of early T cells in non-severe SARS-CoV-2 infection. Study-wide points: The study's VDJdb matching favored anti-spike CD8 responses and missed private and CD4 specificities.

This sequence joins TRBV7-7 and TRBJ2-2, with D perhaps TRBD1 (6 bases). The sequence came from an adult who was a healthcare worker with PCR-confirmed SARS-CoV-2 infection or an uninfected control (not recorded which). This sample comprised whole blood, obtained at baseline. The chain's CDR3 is CASSLGQSSGELFF. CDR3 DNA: TGTGCTAGCAGCTTAGGACAGTCCTCCGGGGAGCTGTTTTTT.